These T cell receptor beta chains were read from a single sample in a study of T cell responses to AZD1222 COVID-19 vaccine. The protocol was immunoSEQ multiplex PCR, while the TCRdb copy is restricted to in-frame clones and leaves out a portion. Counted here are more than 110,000 clones, about 92% occurring once; the ten biggest clones make up 7.5% to 9.5%. The starting material was peripheral blood, obtained on day 0 of AZD1222 vaccination. These receptors were taken from an adult in good health. Each CDR3 is given with its conserved first and last residue. D genes are given only for firm matches. Only some rows state a clone size, as once, few, many or a class for expanded clones.

size | J | D | length | V | CDR3 | DNA
. | TRBJ2-2 | . | 13 | TRBV12-5 | CASGLPNTGELFF | TGTGCTAGTGGTTTGCCGAACACCGGGGAGCTGTTTTTT
. | TRBJ2-5 | TRBD2 | 16 | TRBV27 | CASSLILAGGPETQYF | TGTGCCAGCAGTTTAATACTAGCGGGGGGGCCGGAGACCCAGTACTTC
. | TRBJ1-3 | . | 17 | TRBV7-2 | CASSLGVVFGSGNTIYF | TGTGCCAGCAGCTTAGGAGTGGTGTTCGGCTCTGGAAACACCATATATTTT
. | TRBJ1-1 | . | 13 | TRBV29-1 | CSVEKDSPTEAFF | TGCAGCGTTGAAAAGGACAGTCCTACTGAAGCTTTCTTT
. | TRBJ1-2 | . | 14 | TRBV4-3 | CASSQDTGNYGYTF | TGCGCCAGCAGCCAAGATACGGGGAACTATGGCTACACCTTC
. | TRBJ1-5 | TRBD1 | 16 | TRBV6-1 | CASSELRDRGYQPQHF | TGTGCCAGCAGTGAGCTCCGGGACAGGGGGTATCAGCCCCAGCATTTT
. | TRBJ2-1 | TRBD1 | 18 | TRBV14 | CASSQDGRDRSLYNEQFF | TGTGCCAGCAGCCAAGATGGAAGGGACAGGAGTCTCTACAATGAGCAGTTCTTC
once | TRBJ2-7 | TRBD1 | 15 | TRBV6-6 | CASSDPGQGHYEQYF | TGTGCCAGCAGCGACCCGGGACAGGGGCACTACGAGCAGTACTTC
few | TRBJ1-6 | . | 14 | TRBV27 | CASSTGPYNSPLHF | TGTGCCAGCAGTACAGGGCCCTATAATTCACCCCTCCACTTT
. | TRBJ1-2 | TRBD1 | 16 | TRBV23-1 | CASSRPPGQTDYGYTF | TGCGCCAGCAGCCGCCCTCCGGGACAGACCGACTATGGCTACACCTTC
. | TRBJ1-2 | . | 13 | TRBV9 | CASSRREGYGYTF | TGTGCCAGCAGTCGCCGAGAGGGCTATGGCTACACCTTC
. | TRBJ1-2 | . | 14 | TRBV28 | CASSLEGANYGYTF | TGTGCCAGCAGTTTAGAGGGGGCTAACTATGGCTACACCTTC
. | TRBJ2-2 | TRBD1 | 14 | TRBV19 | CASGGTGYAGELFF | TGTGCCAGCGGAGGGACAGGATACGCCGGGGAGCTGTTTTTT
. | TRBJ1-5 | TRBD1 | 17 | TRBV30 | CASILAGQGALNQPQHF | TGTGCCTCCATATTGGCGGGACAGGGGGCCTTAAATCAGCCCCAGCATTTT
. | TRBJ1-3 | . | 17 | TRBV3-1/TRBV3-2 | CASSRLIDPSSGNTIYF | TGTGCCAGCAGCCGTCTTATTGACCCGAGTTCAGGAAACACCATATATTTT
. | TRBJ1-2 | TRBD1 | 14 | TRBV29-1 | CSVDFGTGVFGYTF | TGCAGCGTTGATTTCGGGACAGGGGTGTTTGGCTACACCTTC
. | TRBJ2-7 | . | 16 | TRBV2 | CASSEGRGRLSYEQYF | TGTGCCAGCAGTGAAGGGAGGGGGCGACTCTCCTACGAGCAGTACTTC
once | TRBJ2-1 | . | 15 | TRBV7-9 | CASSLRQDSYNEQFF | TGTGCCAGCAGCTTAAGACAGGACTCCTACAATGAGCAGTTCTTC
once | TRBJ2-1 | . | 13 | TRBV5-1 | CASSLKGDNEQFF | TGCGCCAGCAGCTTGAAGGGGGACAATGAGCAGTTCTTC
. | TRBJ1-1 | TRBD1 | 12 | TRBV20-1 | CSASRDSRSTFF | TGCAGTGCTAGTCGGGACAGTCGATCTACTTTCTTT
. | TRBJ1-2 | . | 13 | TRBV6-5 | CASSNQARGGYTF | TGTGCCAGCAGTAATCAGGCCCGGGGGGGCTACACCTTC
. | TRBJ2-5 | . | 13 | TRBV7-9 | CASSLGLQETQYF | TGTGCCAGCAGCTTAGGCCTTCAAGAGACCCAGTACTTC
. | TRBJ2-2 | . | 13 | TRBV6-6 | CASSYSSTGELFF | TGTGCCAGCAGTTACTCATCAACGGGGGAGCTGTTTTTT
. | TRBJ2-5 | TRBD1 | 14 | TRBV5-1 | CASSPGQGGETQYF | TGCGCCAGCAGCCCGGGACAGGGTGGGGAGACCCAGTACTTC
. | TRBJ2-1 | . | 17 | TRBV7-9 | CASSASPQRGPYNEQFF | TGTGCCAGCAGCGCGTCTCCCCAACGGGGACCCTACAATGAGCAGTTCTTC
. | TRBJ1-5 | TRBD1 | 14 | TRBV6-5 | CASSLTGEDQPQHF | TGTGCCAGCAGCCTGACAGGGGAGGATCAGCCCCAGCATTTT
. | TRBJ1-6 | . | 15 | TRBV5-4 | CASSARGLGLSPLHF | TGTGCCAGCAGCGCACGGGGACTGGGCCTTTCACCCCTCCACTTT
. | TRBJ1-2 | . | 13 | TRBV5-4 | CASSRGPLYGYTF | TGTGCCAGCAGCCGGGGCCCCCTCTATGGCTACACCTTC
once | TRBJ2-2 | TRBD2 | 16 | TRBV7-8 | CASSLRLAAYTGELFF | TGTGCCAGCAGCCTCAGACTAGCGGCGTACACCGGGGAGCTGTTTTTT
. | TRBJ1-5 | . | 15 | TRBV6-2/TRBV6-3 | CASSRSGRSNQPQHF | TGTGCCAGCAGTAGGTCGGGGCGAAGCAATCAGCCCCAGCATTTT
. | TRBJ1-2 | . | 14 | TRBV5-6 | CASSNPLDFYGYTF | TGTGCCAGCAGCAACCCACTGGATTTCTATGGCTACACCTTC
. | TRBJ1-1 | . | 14 | TRBV19 | CASSDRPMNTEAFF | TGTGCCAGTAGCGACAGGCCCATGAACACTGAAGCTTTCTTT
. | TRBJ1-2 | . | 14 | TRBV2 | CASSQGTSNYGYTF | TGTGCCAGCAGCCAGGGGACTTCTAACTATGGCTACACCTTC
. | TRBJ1-6 | . | 15 | TRBV7-2 | CASGGMGSYNSPLHF | TGTGCCAGCGGTGGGATGGGGTCCTATAATTCACCCCTCCACTTT
. | TRBJ1-5 | . | 13 | TRBV12-3/TRBV12-4 | CASSFIENQPQHF | TGTGCCAGCAGTTTTATAGAAAATCAGCCCCAGCATTTT
. | TRBJ2-3 | . | 17 | TRBV2 | CASSHLRGDSSTDTQYF | TGTGCCAGCAGTCACCTACGCGGGGACTCAAGCACAGATACGCAGTATTTT
few | TRBJ1-2 | . | 12 | TRBV7-9 | CASSFAVTGYTF | TGTGCCAGCAGCTTCGCAGTGACGGGCTACACCTTC
. | TRBJ1-5 | . | 13 | TRBV28 | CAVQIISNQPQHF | TGTGCCGTTCAGATCATTAGCAATCAGCCCCAGCATTTT
. | TRBJ1-1 | TRBD1 | 14 | TRBV30 | CAWNRRTGWTEAFF | TGTGCCTGGAATCGAAGGACAGGGTGGACTGAAGCTTTCTTT
. | TRBJ1-5 | . | 14 | TRBV30 | CAWSMGYSNQPQHF | TGTGCCTGGAGTATGGGGTATAGCAATCAGCCCCAGCATTTT
. | TRBJ2-7 | . | 12 | TRBV30 | CAWSVIGHEQYF | TGTGCCTGGAGTGTGATTGGGCACGAGCAGTACTTC
. | TRBJ1-1 | . | 17 | TRBV25-1 | CASSGNIPSVINTEAFF | TGTGCCAGCAGTGGAAACATCCCCAGCGTAATCAACACTGAAGCTTTCTTT
. | TRBJ1-2 | . | 14 | TRBV27 | CASSLSSGDYGYTF | TGTGCCAGCAGTTTATCATCAGGAGACTATGGCTACACCTTC
. | TRBJ2-7 | TRBD1 | 14 | TRBV5-1 | CASKSGTGDYEQYF | TGCGCCAGCAAATCCGGGACAGGGGACTACGAGCAGTACTTC
once | TRBJ2-1 | TRBD2 | 16 | TRBV19 | CASMRVAGVLSDEQFF | TGTGCCAGTATGAGGGTAGCGGGGGTCCTCTCGGATGAGCAGTTCTTC
. | TRBJ1-1 | . | 13 | TRBV6-5 | CASSSGLATEAFF | TGTGCCAGCAGCTCAGGGTTGGCCACTGAAGCTTTCTTT
. | TRBJ1-2 | TRBD1 | 15 | TRBV27 | CASSLSGQGFYGYTF | TGTGCCAGCAGTTTATCGGGACAGGGGTTCTATGGCTACACCTTC
. | TRBJ1-2 | . | 14 | TRBV19 | CASRTDREIYGYTF | TGTGCCAGTAGGACGGACCGCGAAATCTATGGCTACACCTTC
. | TRBJ2-3 | TRBD2 | 16 | TRBV5-6 | CASSWGTSGYTDTQYF | TGTGCCAGCAGCTGGGGGACTAGCGGATACACAGATACGCAGTATTTT
once | TRBJ1-5 | . | 14 | TRBV19 | CASSWDTLNQPQHF | TGTGCCAGTTCGTGGGACACCCTAAATCAGCCCCAGCATTTT
. | TRBJ2-3 | . | 11 | TRBV18 | CASSPNRLEYF | TGTGCCAGCTCACCAAACAGATTAGAGTATTTT
. | TRBJ2-3 | TRBD2 | 17 | TRBV3-1/TRBV3-2 | CASSQRGSGWGADTQYF | TGTGCCAGCAGCCAGCGCGGGAGCGGCTGGGGAGCAGATACGCAGTATTTT
. | TRBJ2-3 | . | 14 | TRBV19 | CASSSGTNTDTQYF | TGTGCCAGTAGTTCCGGGACAAATACAGATACGCAGTATTTT
. | TRBJ2-4 | . | 13 | TRBV19 | CASTTSLRGIQYF | TGTGCCAGTACGACTTCCCTACGGGGGATTCAGTACTTC
. | TRBJ2-5 | . | 14 | TRBV15 | CATSRGGRRETQYF | TGTGCCACCAGCAGAGGGGGAAGGAGGGAGACCCAGTACTTC
. | TRBJ1-2 | TRBD1 | 21 | TRBV7-6 | CASSLKSTKRQGRGGLDGYTF | TGTGCCAGCAGCTTAAAGTCGACCAAACGACAGGGACGGGGGGGATTGGATGGCTACACCTTC
. | TRBJ1-6 | . | 12 | TRBV19 | CASSMGSSPLHF | TGTGCCAGTAGTATGGGGAGTTCACCCCTCCACTTT